The entry below describes one TCR beta chain. From 500 ng of total RNA, TCR beta-specific cDNA was reverse-transcribed using a constant-region primer. Generation of the TCR beta libraries relied on three nested multiplex PCR rounds using slightly modified ARM-PCR. Researchers ran the first two PCR rounds for about 11 cycles each with TRBV1-TRBV30 forward primers and a C-beta reverse primer. TCRdb recomputed calls from the multiplex PCR reads with MiXCR, one row per CDR3 protein. The sample includes tens of thousands of distinct CDR3 sequences, 71% of them seen just once. This CDR3 has 12 residues. The germline V gene has CDR1 KGHDR and CDR2 SFDVKD. The V end was cut by 3 bases, the J end by 0 bases, with 2 bases between. The sample comes from a study of tumor-infiltrating lymphocytes in primary liver carcinoma. The tissue used was unsorted bulk material of about 19-30 mg. RNA and DNA were co-extracted from it with the AllPrep DNA/RNA mini kit.

The source is a man aged 35 to 55 with primary liver carcinoma and hepatitis B virus infection. The sequenced sample consisted of liver tumor tissue from sampling region 5. Noted subset: tumor region T5, tumor centre. The chain carries TRBV24-1 and TRBJ2-7; D uncertain. The CDR3 spells CATSDPSYEQYF. The DNA of the CDR3 is TGTGCCACCAGTGATCCCTCCTACGAGCAGTACTTC.